The 30 T cell receptor beta chains below were found in one sample sequenced in a study of blood T cell repertoires in COVID-19. Assay: immunoSEQ multiplex PCR; the TCRdb copy retains only in-frame clones and omits some. The sample has over 100,000 clones, more than 75% seen once; the top ten hold 3.5% to 5.5%. The specimen was peripheral blood. Source of these receptors: a man aged 35 to 55 with acute or convalescent COVID-19.

The V and J genes are TRBV12-5 and TRBJ1-5; 8 bases agree with TRBD1. V was clipped by 10 bases and J by 4 bases; unmatched bases: 12. Germline assignment: CDR1 LGHNT and CDR2 FRNRAP. CDR3 size: 15 residues. CDR3 sequence: CATSIGQGLNQPQHF. The CDR3, as DNA: TGTGCTACCTCTATCGGACAGGGACTTAATCAGCCCCAGCATTTT.

The chain is built from TRBV11-2 and TRBJ2-1; D is uncertain. The germline CDR1 and CDR2 sequences are SGHAT and FQNNGV. Trimming removed 2 bases from V and 3 bases from J, with 11 bases in between. The CDR3 runs to 15 residues. The CDR3: CASSLILMDYNEQFF. The CDR3 nucleotides read TGTGCCAGCAGCTTAATACTAATGGACTACAATGAGCAGTTCTTC. Full variable domain (missing parts from reference TRBV11-2 and TRBJ2-1): EAGVAQSPRYKIIEKRQSVAFWCNPISGHATLYWYQQILGQGPKLLIQFQNNGVVDDSQLPKDRFSAERLKGVDSTLKIQPAKLEDSAVYLCASSLILMDYNEQFFGPGTRLTVL.

This sequence joins TRBV24-1 and TRBJ2-3; no clear D gene. The CDR3 is 13 residues long. V was pared by 5 bases and J by 6 bases, with 11 bases between. CDR1 and CDR2 (germline): KGHDR, SFDVKD. In DNA form, the CDR3 reads TGTGCCACCAGTGCTGACTCCGTGGATACGCAGTATTTT. It translates to CATSADSVDTQYF.

The DNA of the CDR3 is TGTGCCAGCATCCCAGCAGGACATCGGGACGAGCAGTACTTC. This gives the protein CASIPAGHRDEQYF. This chain links TRBV7-9 with TRBJ2-7; weak D call: TRBD1 (5 bases). V was cut by 7 bases and J by 5 bases, with 18 bases left in between. The CDR3 is 14 amino acids. The V gene's germline CDR1 is SEHNR and CDR2 FQNEAQ (reference sequence).

The chain carries TRBV7-9 and TRBJ1-1; D unclear. Deletions cut 5 bases from V and 0 bases from J, with 13 bases between. The CDR3 has 15 amino acids. CDR1 and CDR2 (germline): SEHNR, FQNEAQ (reference sequence). The CDR3 spells CASSPTVNLNTEAFF. The CDR3 DNA sequence: TGTGCCAGCAGCCCCACGGTGAACCTGAACACTGAAGCTTTCTTT. The variable domain in full, with the rest retrieved from reference TRBV7-9 and TRBJ1-1, is DTGVSQNPRHKITKRGQNVTFRCDPISEHNRLYWYRQTLGQGPEFLTYFQNEAQLEKSRLLSDRFSAERPKGSFSTLEIQRTEQGDSAMYLCASSPTVNLNTEAFFGQGTRLTVV.

This chain links TRBV11-3 with TRBJ1-1; D may be TRBD1 (6 bases). Trimming took off 2 bases at V and 5 bases at J, with 9 bases between the two ends. Germline V lookup: CDR1 SGHNT, CDR2 YENEEA. This CDR3 has 13 amino acids. The CDR3 sequence is CASSLSGETEAFF. The CDR3 nucleotides read TGTGCCAGCAGCTTATCAGGGGAAACTGAAGCTTTCTTT.

The chain combines TRBV6-5 with TRBJ1-5; D might be TRBD1 (5 bases). Germline CDR1 reads MNHEY; CDR2 reads SVGAGI. CDR3 size: 14 residues. The V gene lost 5 bases and the J gene lost 4 bases, with 12 bases spanning the gap. The CDR3 sequence is CASSRQGKNQPQHF. The CDR3 DNA reads as TGTGCCAGCAGTCGCCAGGGCAAAAATCAGCCCCAGCATTTT.

The rearrangement links TRBV5-1 to TRBJ1-1, with D hard to call. V lost 1 base to trimming and J lost 0 bases, with 10 bases between them. This CDR3 has 15 amino acids. The V gene's germline CDR1 is SGHRS and CDR2 YFSETQ. CDR3: CASSLTPGMNTEAFF. CDR3 coding DNA: TGCGCCAGCAGCTTGACTCCGGGGATGAACACTGAAGCTTTCTTT.

The chain combines TRBV6-6 with TRBJ2-2; a weak D match, TRBD1 (6 bases). The CDR3 has 15 amino acids. Germline loops: CDR1 MNHNY, CDR2 SVGAGI (reference sequence). V lost 5 bases and J 5 bases, leaving 15 bases between the germline ends. Here the CDR3 reads CASSRGSLKTGELFF. The CDR3 DNA reads as TGTGCCAGCAGTAGGGGGAGCCTGAAGACCGGGGAGCTGTTTTTT.

The rearrangement joins TRBV6-5 to TRBJ2-7, with 10 bases matching TRBD1. Germline V CDR1 and CDR2: MNHEY, SVGAGI. The CDR3 is made up of 14 amino acids. V lost 6 bases to trimming and J lost 3 bases; unmatched junction nucleotides: 5. CDR3: CASSAGTGVYEQYF. The CDR3 DNA follows: TGTGCCAGCAGCGCCGGGACAGGGGTCTACGAGCAGTACTTC.

This chain joins TRBV7-2 and TRBJ1-5; D remains ambiguous. Germline V gene sequence: CDR1 SGHTA, CDR2 FQGNSA. The CDR3 has 13 amino acids. The V gene lost 1 base and the J gene lost 6 bases, with 7 bases spanning the gap. CDR3 sequence: CASSLGGFQPQHF. CDR3 nucleotide sequence: TGTGCCAGCAGCTTAGGCGGATTTCAGCCCCAGCATTTT.

The V call is TRBV10-3, the J call TRBJ1-2; D is ambiguous. The CDR3 runs to 16 residues. Trimming shortened V by 0 bases and J by 4 bases, and 15 bases separated the two germline ends. Germline V gene sequence: CDR1 ENHRY, CDR2 SYGVKD. In DNA form, the CDR3 reads TGTGCCATCAGTGAGTCGATGGGAGCCCGGAGCTATGGCTACACCTTC. Translated: CAISESMGARSYGYTF.

J is TRBJ2-1 and V is TRBV19; tentatively, D is TRBD1 (6 bases). CDR1 LNHDA and CDR2 SQIVND come from the germline V gene (reference sequence). V dropped 5 bases and J dropped 9 bases, with 11 bases sitting between them. This CDR3 has 12 residues. CDR3 nucleotide sequence: TGTGCCAGTAGTCCTCAGGGGACTGAGCAGTTCTTC. Translating it yields CASSPQGTEQFF.

V usage is TRBV6-1 and J usage is TRBJ1-2; D possibly corresponds to TRBD1 (5 bases). The V end was cut by 2 bases, the J end by 4 bases, with 23 bases between. CDR1 and CDR2 (germline): MNHNS, SASEGT. There are 18 residues in the CDR3. The DNA of the CDR3 is TGTGCCAGCAGTGAATTGAGCTTGGCAGCAGGCGGGGGCTATGGCTACACCTTC. This encodes CASSELSLAAGGGYGYTF.

The V gene is TRBV5-4, the J gene TRBJ2-7; TRBD1 matches 9 bases. Trimming cost V 3 bases and J 6 bases; bases outside gene matches: 7. The CDR3 extends over 14 amino acids. Germline V gene lookup returns CDR1 SGHNT and CDR2 YYREEE (reference sequence). CDR3 in amino acids: CASSWDRVKSEQYF. Written as DNA, the CDR3 is TGTGCCAGCAGCTGGGACAGGGTTAAGTCCGAGCAGTACTTC.

The chain uses TRBV2 and TRBJ2-5; D is perhaps TRBD2 (6 bases). The V gene lost 6 bases and the J gene lost 4 bases, with 18 bases spanning the gap. The CDR3 is made up of 15 amino acids. CDR1 is SNHLY and CDR2 is FYNNEI in the germline V gene. The CDR3 here is CASSAQRGGGETQYF. The DNA for the CDR3 is TGTGCCAGCAGCGCTCAGAGGGGAGGCGGAGAGACCCAGTACTTC.

This rearrangement joins TRBV19 to TRBJ1-2; 8 bases line up with TRBD1. Germline CDR1 and CDR2: LNHDA and SQIVND (reference sequence). V shed 5 bases and J 5 bases; nucleotides not matched to a gene: 7. The CDR3 loop spans 14 amino acids. The CDR3 DNA follows: TGTGCCAGTAGTGCGGGACAGGAAGAATATGGCTACACCTTC. This codes for CASSAGQEEYGYTF.

Only a few counts were recorded for this clone. V usage is TRBV6-5 and J usage is TRBJ1-5; D is possibly TRBD1 (6 bases). Germline V gene lookup returns CDR1 MNHEY and CDR2 SVGAGI. The CDR3 runs 15 residues. V was trimmed by 6 bases and J by 6 bases, leaving 18 bases between them. Here the CDR3 reads CASSLWTEGGQPQHF. DNA of the CDR3: TGTGCCAGCAGCCTTTGGACAGAGGGCGGTCAGCCCCAGCATTTT.

The chain uses TRBV5-1 and TRBJ1-2; D call uncertain. The germline CDR1 and CDR2 sequences are SGHRS and YFSETQ. V was clipped by 1 base and J by 4 bases, with 14 bases between them. The CDR3 length is 15 residues. The CDR3, as DNA: TGCGCCAGCAGCTTGTCTCAGCCGCCAGGCTATGGCTACACCTTC. Protein product: CASSLSQPPGYGYTF.

V and J are TRBV29-1 and TRBJ2-7, with 9 nucleotides matching TRBD2. The germline V gene has CDR1 SQVTM and CDR2 ANQGSEA. The V segment lost 6 bases and the J segment 2 bases; nucleotides outside the gene matches: 14. The CDR3 totals 16 residues. The CDR3 bases are TGCAGCGTGACTTTGGGCGGACTAGCGAAAACCTACGAGCAGTACTTC. Translating it yields CSVTLGGLAKTYEQYF.

This clone occurred a few times. CDR3 nucleotide sequence: TGTGCCAGTAATCCCCACCAGGGCAATCAGCCCCAGCATTTT. This sequence encodes CASNPHQGNQPQHF. This sequence joins TRBV19 and TRBJ1-5; D unclear. The CDR3 extends over 14 amino acids. V gave up 7 bases and J gave up 2 bases, with 12 bases separating them. CDR1 is LNHDA and CDR2 is SQIVND in the germline V gene (reference sequence). The complete variable domain, with remaining parts taken from reference TRBV19 and TRBJ1-5, reads DGGITQSPKYLFRKEGQNVTLSCEQNLNHDAMYWYRQDPGQGLRLIYYSQIVNDFQKGDIAEGYSVSREKKESFPLTVTSAQKNPTAFYLCASNPHQGNQPQHFGDGTRLSIL.

This sequence joins TRBV30 and TRBJ2-2, with TRBD1 matching 7 bases. V was pared by 0 bases and J by 8 bases, with 12 bases of the junction left unmatched. CDR3 length equals 16 residues. Germline V gene lookup returns CDR1 GTSNPN and CDR2 SVGIG (reference sequence). CDR3 loop: CAWSVMRDSSGGELFF. In nucleotides, the CDR3 is TGTGCCTGGAGTGTAATGAGGGACAGTTCGGGAGGGGAGCTGTTTTTT.

The V call is TRBV18, the J call TRBJ2-3; tentative D call: TRBD2 (5 bases). This CDR3 spans 13 amino acids. CDR1 KGHSH and CDR2 LQKENI come from the germline V gene. Trimming removed 6 bases from V and 4 bases from J, with 11 bases in between. CDR3 in amino acids: CASSLDFSDTQYF. The CDR3 DNA follows: TGTGCCAGCTCCCTGGACTTCTCAGATACGCAGTATTTT.

The V gene is TRBV6-4, the J gene TRBJ1-2; TRBD1 agrees at 11 bases. Trimming removed 8 bases from V and 9 bases from J; junction bases left unmatched: 8. CDR1 is MRHNA, CDR2 SNTAGT, per germline. The CDR3 loop spans 13 amino acids. The CDR3 protein is CASRGQGGGSYTF. As DNA, the CDR3 is TGTGCCAGCCGGGGACAGGGGGGTGGCAGCTACACCTTC.

This clone has just a few counts. This chain links TRBV3-1 (or the pseudogene TRBV3-2) with TRBJ2-4; TRBD2 is a possible D gene (6 bases). CDR3 length: 14 amino acids. With 3 bases removed from V and 6 bases from J, the gap between germline ends came to 12 bases. Germline CDR1 and CDR2: LGHDT and YNNKEL (reference sequence). The CDR3 is CASSHGGFVNIQYF. Here the CDR3 DNA reads TGTGCCAGCAGCCACGGGGGTTTTGTAAACATTCAGTACTTC.

V usage is TRBV27 and J usage is TRBJ2-7; tentatively, D is TRBD2 (6 bases). Trimming took 4 bases from V and 1 from J, leaving 14 bases between them. Germline V gene data show CDR1 as MNHEY and CDR2 as SMNVEV (reference sequence). The CDR3 is made up of 15 amino acids. DNA of the CDR3: TGTGCCAGCAGTTGGGCGGGGAGTTCATCCTACGAGCAGTACTTC. Its translation is CASSWAGSSSYEQYF.

This chain links TRBV15 with TRBJ1-1; TRBD1 is a possible D gene (6 bases). Trimming left V 1 base short and J 1 base short, with 10 bases between. There are 15 residues in the CDR3. Germline CDR1 LNHNV, CDR2 YYDKDF (reference sequence). The CDR3 protein is CATSRVAGQNTEAFF. In nucleotides, the CDR3 is TGTGCCACCAGCAGAGTAGCGGGACAGAACACTGAAGCTTTCTTT.

A few counts support this clone. The chain carries TRBV29-1 and TRBJ2-5, with D possibly being TRBD1 or TRBD2 (5 bases each). CDR1 and CDR2 from the germline V gene are SQVTM and ANQGSEA. Trimming removed 7 bases at V and 1 base at J, with 10 bases between. The CDR3 has 12 residues. This CDR3 is CSGGRSQETQYF. CDR3 DNA sequence: TGCAGCGGGGGACGGAGCCAAGAGACCCAGTACTTC. Together with reference TRBV29-1 and TRBJ2-5, the CDR3 gives the full variable domain: SAVISQKPSRDICQRGTSLTIQCQVDSQVTMMFWYRQQPGQSLTLIATANQGSEATYESGFVIDKFPISRPNLTFSTLTVSNMSPEDSSIYLCSGGRSQETQYFGPGTRLLVL.

The J gene is TRBJ2-1, the V gene TRBV7-6, with 10 bases identical to TRBD2. V dropped 4 bases and J dropped 5; count of bases not matched to a gene: 5. In germline, CDR1 is SGHVS, CDR2 FNYEAQ. The CDR3 contains 15 residues. Here the CDR3 reads CASSWGAGGNNEQFF. For the CDR3, the DNA is TGTGCCAGCAGCTGGGGAGCGGGAGGGAACAATGAGCAGTTCTTC.

V and J are TRBV7-9 and TRBJ1-3, with D maybe TRBD1 (5 bases). The germline V gene encodes CDR1 SEHNR and CDR2 FQNEAQ (reference sequence). Trimming took off 10 bases at V and 0 bases at J, with 13 bases between the two ends. This CDR3 has 14 amino acids. The CDR3 DNA is TGTGCCATTCTCCCCGGGGGCTCTGGAAACACCATATATTTT. The encoded protein is CAILPGGSGNTIYF.